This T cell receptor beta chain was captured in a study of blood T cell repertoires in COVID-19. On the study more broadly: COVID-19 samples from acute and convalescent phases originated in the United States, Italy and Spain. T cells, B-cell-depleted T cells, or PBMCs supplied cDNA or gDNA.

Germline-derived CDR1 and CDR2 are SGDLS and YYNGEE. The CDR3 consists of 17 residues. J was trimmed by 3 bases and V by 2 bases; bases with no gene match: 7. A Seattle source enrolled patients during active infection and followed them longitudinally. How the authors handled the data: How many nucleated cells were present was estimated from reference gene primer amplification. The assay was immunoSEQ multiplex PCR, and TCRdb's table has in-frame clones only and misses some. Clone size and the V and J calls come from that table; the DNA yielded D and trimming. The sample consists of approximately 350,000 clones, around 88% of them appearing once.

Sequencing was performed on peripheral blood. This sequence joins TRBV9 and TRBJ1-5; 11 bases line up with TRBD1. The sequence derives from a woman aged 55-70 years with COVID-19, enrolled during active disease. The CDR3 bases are TGTGCCAGCAGCGTCGGACAGGGGGCGACCAACAATCAGCCCCAGCATTTT. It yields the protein CASSVGQGATNNQPQHF.